These T cell receptor beta chains were read from a single sample in a study of T cells in Graves' hyperthyroidism and ophthalmopathy. One entry per CDR3 protein, called by TCRdb with MiXCR from the multiplex PCR reads. This table holds fewer than 850,000 distinct CDR3 sequences, 17% found once. The sequenced material came from blood. The receptors were sampled from a middle-aged man with Graves' hyperthyroidism. The CDR3 runs from the conserved cysteine through the conserved F or W. D genes are given only for firm matches. Clone size is not always given. Where it is, it says once, few, many or a class for expanded clones.

j_call	v_call	d_call	clone_size	cdr3_aa	cdr3_nt
TRBJ1-4	TRBV2	.	.	CASSVQGVGNEKLFF	TGTGCCAGCAGCGTTCAGGGCGTCGGGAATGAAAAACTGTTTTTT
TRBJ2-7	TRBV29-1	.	many	CSVENGTTVPKEQYF	TGCAGCGTCGAAAACGGGACGACCGTCCCTAAGGAGCAGTACTTC
TRBJ2-7	TRBV30	.	few	CAWSLPREQYF	TGTGCCTGGAGTCTCCCTAGGGAGCAGTACTTC
TRBJ2-5	TRBV6-1	.	few	CASQRGDGETQYF	TGTGCCAGCCAGAGGGGGGATGGGGAGACCCAGTACTTC
TRBJ2-5	TRBV11-2	TRBD2	few	CASSLVGGSQETQYF	TGTGCCAGCAGCCTGGTTGGCGGGAGCCAAGAGACCCAGTACTTC
TRBJ2-5	TRBV5-5	.	many	CASSSYRDGETQYF	TGTGCCAGCAGCTCCTACAGGGATGGGGAGACCCAGTACTTC
TRBJ1-1	TRBV30	.	many	CAWSWWGGTEAFF	TGTGCCTGGAGTTGGTGGGGAGGCACTGAAGCTTTCTTT
TRBJ2-7	TRBV6-2/TRBV6-3	TRBD1	many	CASSLSGTGALEQYF	TGTGCCAGCAGTTTATCCGGGACAGGGGCTCTCGAGCAGTACTTC
TRBJ2-2	TRBV7-9	TRBD2	many	CASSLEVSGTNTGELFF	TGTGCCAGCAGCTTAGAGGTTAGCGGGACGAACACCGGGGAGCTGTTTTTT
TRBJ2-1	TRBV7-9	TRBD1	.	CASSDVTGTGDYNEQFF	TGTGCCAGCAGCGACGTCACCGGGACAGGGGACTACAATGAGCAGTTCTTC
TRBJ1-1	TRBV29-1	.	.	CSVDRGGVTEAFF	TGCAGCGTTGATAGAGGGGGGGTCACTGAAGCTTTCTTT
TRBJ2-7	TRBV2	TRBD2	many	CASGQRERYEQYF	TGTGCCAGCGGCCAGCGGGAGAGGTACGAGCAGTACTTC
TRBJ1-4	TRBV28	TRBD1	many	CASSLPGQGNEKLFF	TGTGCCAGCAGCCTTCCGGGACAGGGAAATGAAAAACTGTTTTTT
TRBJ1-2	TRBV7-2	TRBD1	many	CASSLPGQGAYGYTF	TGTGCCAGCAGCTTGCCGGGACAGGGGGCCTATGGCTACACCTTC
TRBJ2-1	TRBV7-2	.	many	CASSLGGTLSYNEQFF	TGTGCCAGCAGCTTAGGTGGAACCCTCTCCTACAATGAGCAGTTCTTC
TRBJ2-5	TRBV5-1	TRBD2	.	CASSRLLAPAVETQYF	TGCGCCAGCAGCCGTTTACTAGCGCCCGCGGTGGAGACCCAGTACTTC
TRBJ2-5	TRBV28	.	.	CASSSRAETQYF	TGTGCCAGCAGTTCTAGGGCGGAGACCCAGTACTTC
TRBJ2-1	TRBV4-3	TRBD1	few	CASSQAGQGDEQFF	TGCGCCAGCAGCCAAGCAGGACAGGGAGATGAGCAGTTCTTC
TRBJ1-1	TRBV10-3	.	many	CAISDRVGTEAFF	TGTGCCATCAGTGACCGGGTTGGGACTGAAGCTTTCTTT
TRBJ2-2	TRBV28	.	many	CASSFVPDGAGELFF	TGTGCCAGCAGTTTTGTCCCGGACGGGGCCGGGGAGCTGTTTTTT
TRBJ2-1	TRBV24-1	.	.	CATSDFYNEQFF	TGTGCCACCAGTGATTTCTACAATGAGCAGTTCTTC
TRBJ2-2	TRBV7-3	.	few	CASSSSLGGLVTGELFF	TGTGCCAGCAGCTCGTCGCTAGGGGGATTAGTCACCGGGGAGCTGTTTTTT
TRBJ1-1	TRBV6-1	TRBD1	.	CATAATTGQTEAFF	TGTGCCACCGCGGCTACGACAGGGCAAACTGAAGCTTTCTTT
TRBJ2-7	TRBV5-1	.	many	CASVPGQGIYEQYF	TGCGCCAGCGTCCCGGGGCAGGGGATCTACGAGCAGTACTTC
TRBJ1-5	TRBV19	.	.	CASTETWGSNQPQHF	TGTGCCAGTACCGAAACATGGGGAAGCAATCAGCCCCAGCATTTT
TRBJ2-7	TRBV11-2	.	.	CASSLEARRSYEQYF	TGTGCCAGCAGCTTAGAAGCCAGGAGATCCTACGAGCAGTACTTC
TRBJ1-1	TRBV27	.	few	CASSSAGPNTEAFF	TGTGCCAGCAGTTCGGCAGGACCGAACACTGAAGCTTTCTTT
TRBJ1-1	TRBV30	.	many	CAWSVGVANTEAFF	TGTGCCTGGAGTGTAGGCGTAGCGAACACTGAAGCTTTCTTT
TRBJ2-4	TRBV18	TRBD1	.	CASSPPGQANIQYF	TGTGCCAGCTCACCACCGGGACAGGCAAACATTCAGTACTTC
TRBJ1-6	TRBV11-2	.	many	CASSLVRGGSPLHF	TGTGCCAGCAGCTTAGTCCGGGGTGGGTCACCCCTCCACTTT
TRBJ2-7	TRBV29-1	TRBD2	once	CSVSLAGGSWHEQYF	TGCAGCGTTTCCCTAGCGGGAGGTAGTTGGCACGAGCAGTACTTC
TRBJ2-1	TRBV5-1	.	few	CASSLVALSYNEQFF	TGCGCCAGCAGCTTGGTTGCGCTCTCCTACAATGAGCAGTTCTTC
TRBJ2-5	TRBV2	TRBD1	many	CASSGQGGETQYF	TGTGCCAGCAGTGGACAGGGGGGAGAGACCCAGTACTTC
TRBJ2-3	TRBV7-9	TRBD2	.	CASSRTGLAADAQYF	TGTGCCAGCAGTCGTACGGGACTAGCAGCGGATGCGCAGTATTTT
TRBJ1-4	TRBV5-4	.	.	CASSLAAGHSATNEKLFF	TGTGCCAGCAGCTTGGCCGCGGGACATTCCGCAACTAATGAAAAACTGTTTTTT
TRBJ2-7	TRBV6-6	TRBD1	many	CASSYSLWTGGVDEQYF	TGTGCCAGCAGTTACTCCCTTTGGACAGGGGGCGTGGACGAGCAGTACTTC
TRBJ2-2	TRBV28	TRBD2	many	CASSLQGLLLGAPGELFF	TGTGCCAGCAGTTTACAGGGACTATTACTAGGAGCTCCCGGGGAGCTGTTTTTT
TRBJ2-3	TRBV20-1	.	many	CSANPPISTDTQYF	TGCAGTGCTAACCCCCCAATCAGCACAGATACGCAGTATTTT
TRBJ2-7	TRBV6-1	.	many	CASSEAVLAYEQYF	TGTGCCAGCAGTGAAGCGGTCCTAGCCTACGAGCAGTACTTC
TRBJ2-3	TRBV4-3	.	.	CASSHPVLVDTQYF	TGCGCCAGCAGCCATCCGGTACTAGTGGATACGCAGTATTTT
TRBJ2-1	TRBV9	TRBD2	.	CASSVEGTSGNEQFF	TGTGCCAGCAGCGTAGAGGGGACTAGCGGGAATGAGCAGTTCTTC
TRBJ2-7	TRBV6-5	TRBD2	many	CASSYGGLAGDSYEQYF	TGTGCCAGCAGTTACGGGGGACTAGCGGGAGATTCGTACGAGCAGTACTTC
TRBJ2-1	TRBV9	.	.	CASSVGENSYNEQFF	TGTGCCAGCAGCGTAGGGGAGAACAGCTACAATGAGCAGTTCTTC
TRBJ2-2	TRBV3-1	TRBD2	.	CASSQVKGRGDTGELFF	TGTGCCAGCAGCCAAGTTAAGGGGAGGGGCGACACCGGGGAGCTGTTTTTT
TRBJ2-7	TRBV7-3	.	many	CASSLLAFDEQYF	TGTGCCAGCAGCTTGCTAGCATTCGACGAGCAGTACTTC
TRBJ2-5	TRBV6-2/TRBV6-3	TRBD1	.	CASRGLGTDDQETQYF	TGTGCCAGCAGAGGCCTCGGGACAGATGATCAAGAGACCCAGTACTTC